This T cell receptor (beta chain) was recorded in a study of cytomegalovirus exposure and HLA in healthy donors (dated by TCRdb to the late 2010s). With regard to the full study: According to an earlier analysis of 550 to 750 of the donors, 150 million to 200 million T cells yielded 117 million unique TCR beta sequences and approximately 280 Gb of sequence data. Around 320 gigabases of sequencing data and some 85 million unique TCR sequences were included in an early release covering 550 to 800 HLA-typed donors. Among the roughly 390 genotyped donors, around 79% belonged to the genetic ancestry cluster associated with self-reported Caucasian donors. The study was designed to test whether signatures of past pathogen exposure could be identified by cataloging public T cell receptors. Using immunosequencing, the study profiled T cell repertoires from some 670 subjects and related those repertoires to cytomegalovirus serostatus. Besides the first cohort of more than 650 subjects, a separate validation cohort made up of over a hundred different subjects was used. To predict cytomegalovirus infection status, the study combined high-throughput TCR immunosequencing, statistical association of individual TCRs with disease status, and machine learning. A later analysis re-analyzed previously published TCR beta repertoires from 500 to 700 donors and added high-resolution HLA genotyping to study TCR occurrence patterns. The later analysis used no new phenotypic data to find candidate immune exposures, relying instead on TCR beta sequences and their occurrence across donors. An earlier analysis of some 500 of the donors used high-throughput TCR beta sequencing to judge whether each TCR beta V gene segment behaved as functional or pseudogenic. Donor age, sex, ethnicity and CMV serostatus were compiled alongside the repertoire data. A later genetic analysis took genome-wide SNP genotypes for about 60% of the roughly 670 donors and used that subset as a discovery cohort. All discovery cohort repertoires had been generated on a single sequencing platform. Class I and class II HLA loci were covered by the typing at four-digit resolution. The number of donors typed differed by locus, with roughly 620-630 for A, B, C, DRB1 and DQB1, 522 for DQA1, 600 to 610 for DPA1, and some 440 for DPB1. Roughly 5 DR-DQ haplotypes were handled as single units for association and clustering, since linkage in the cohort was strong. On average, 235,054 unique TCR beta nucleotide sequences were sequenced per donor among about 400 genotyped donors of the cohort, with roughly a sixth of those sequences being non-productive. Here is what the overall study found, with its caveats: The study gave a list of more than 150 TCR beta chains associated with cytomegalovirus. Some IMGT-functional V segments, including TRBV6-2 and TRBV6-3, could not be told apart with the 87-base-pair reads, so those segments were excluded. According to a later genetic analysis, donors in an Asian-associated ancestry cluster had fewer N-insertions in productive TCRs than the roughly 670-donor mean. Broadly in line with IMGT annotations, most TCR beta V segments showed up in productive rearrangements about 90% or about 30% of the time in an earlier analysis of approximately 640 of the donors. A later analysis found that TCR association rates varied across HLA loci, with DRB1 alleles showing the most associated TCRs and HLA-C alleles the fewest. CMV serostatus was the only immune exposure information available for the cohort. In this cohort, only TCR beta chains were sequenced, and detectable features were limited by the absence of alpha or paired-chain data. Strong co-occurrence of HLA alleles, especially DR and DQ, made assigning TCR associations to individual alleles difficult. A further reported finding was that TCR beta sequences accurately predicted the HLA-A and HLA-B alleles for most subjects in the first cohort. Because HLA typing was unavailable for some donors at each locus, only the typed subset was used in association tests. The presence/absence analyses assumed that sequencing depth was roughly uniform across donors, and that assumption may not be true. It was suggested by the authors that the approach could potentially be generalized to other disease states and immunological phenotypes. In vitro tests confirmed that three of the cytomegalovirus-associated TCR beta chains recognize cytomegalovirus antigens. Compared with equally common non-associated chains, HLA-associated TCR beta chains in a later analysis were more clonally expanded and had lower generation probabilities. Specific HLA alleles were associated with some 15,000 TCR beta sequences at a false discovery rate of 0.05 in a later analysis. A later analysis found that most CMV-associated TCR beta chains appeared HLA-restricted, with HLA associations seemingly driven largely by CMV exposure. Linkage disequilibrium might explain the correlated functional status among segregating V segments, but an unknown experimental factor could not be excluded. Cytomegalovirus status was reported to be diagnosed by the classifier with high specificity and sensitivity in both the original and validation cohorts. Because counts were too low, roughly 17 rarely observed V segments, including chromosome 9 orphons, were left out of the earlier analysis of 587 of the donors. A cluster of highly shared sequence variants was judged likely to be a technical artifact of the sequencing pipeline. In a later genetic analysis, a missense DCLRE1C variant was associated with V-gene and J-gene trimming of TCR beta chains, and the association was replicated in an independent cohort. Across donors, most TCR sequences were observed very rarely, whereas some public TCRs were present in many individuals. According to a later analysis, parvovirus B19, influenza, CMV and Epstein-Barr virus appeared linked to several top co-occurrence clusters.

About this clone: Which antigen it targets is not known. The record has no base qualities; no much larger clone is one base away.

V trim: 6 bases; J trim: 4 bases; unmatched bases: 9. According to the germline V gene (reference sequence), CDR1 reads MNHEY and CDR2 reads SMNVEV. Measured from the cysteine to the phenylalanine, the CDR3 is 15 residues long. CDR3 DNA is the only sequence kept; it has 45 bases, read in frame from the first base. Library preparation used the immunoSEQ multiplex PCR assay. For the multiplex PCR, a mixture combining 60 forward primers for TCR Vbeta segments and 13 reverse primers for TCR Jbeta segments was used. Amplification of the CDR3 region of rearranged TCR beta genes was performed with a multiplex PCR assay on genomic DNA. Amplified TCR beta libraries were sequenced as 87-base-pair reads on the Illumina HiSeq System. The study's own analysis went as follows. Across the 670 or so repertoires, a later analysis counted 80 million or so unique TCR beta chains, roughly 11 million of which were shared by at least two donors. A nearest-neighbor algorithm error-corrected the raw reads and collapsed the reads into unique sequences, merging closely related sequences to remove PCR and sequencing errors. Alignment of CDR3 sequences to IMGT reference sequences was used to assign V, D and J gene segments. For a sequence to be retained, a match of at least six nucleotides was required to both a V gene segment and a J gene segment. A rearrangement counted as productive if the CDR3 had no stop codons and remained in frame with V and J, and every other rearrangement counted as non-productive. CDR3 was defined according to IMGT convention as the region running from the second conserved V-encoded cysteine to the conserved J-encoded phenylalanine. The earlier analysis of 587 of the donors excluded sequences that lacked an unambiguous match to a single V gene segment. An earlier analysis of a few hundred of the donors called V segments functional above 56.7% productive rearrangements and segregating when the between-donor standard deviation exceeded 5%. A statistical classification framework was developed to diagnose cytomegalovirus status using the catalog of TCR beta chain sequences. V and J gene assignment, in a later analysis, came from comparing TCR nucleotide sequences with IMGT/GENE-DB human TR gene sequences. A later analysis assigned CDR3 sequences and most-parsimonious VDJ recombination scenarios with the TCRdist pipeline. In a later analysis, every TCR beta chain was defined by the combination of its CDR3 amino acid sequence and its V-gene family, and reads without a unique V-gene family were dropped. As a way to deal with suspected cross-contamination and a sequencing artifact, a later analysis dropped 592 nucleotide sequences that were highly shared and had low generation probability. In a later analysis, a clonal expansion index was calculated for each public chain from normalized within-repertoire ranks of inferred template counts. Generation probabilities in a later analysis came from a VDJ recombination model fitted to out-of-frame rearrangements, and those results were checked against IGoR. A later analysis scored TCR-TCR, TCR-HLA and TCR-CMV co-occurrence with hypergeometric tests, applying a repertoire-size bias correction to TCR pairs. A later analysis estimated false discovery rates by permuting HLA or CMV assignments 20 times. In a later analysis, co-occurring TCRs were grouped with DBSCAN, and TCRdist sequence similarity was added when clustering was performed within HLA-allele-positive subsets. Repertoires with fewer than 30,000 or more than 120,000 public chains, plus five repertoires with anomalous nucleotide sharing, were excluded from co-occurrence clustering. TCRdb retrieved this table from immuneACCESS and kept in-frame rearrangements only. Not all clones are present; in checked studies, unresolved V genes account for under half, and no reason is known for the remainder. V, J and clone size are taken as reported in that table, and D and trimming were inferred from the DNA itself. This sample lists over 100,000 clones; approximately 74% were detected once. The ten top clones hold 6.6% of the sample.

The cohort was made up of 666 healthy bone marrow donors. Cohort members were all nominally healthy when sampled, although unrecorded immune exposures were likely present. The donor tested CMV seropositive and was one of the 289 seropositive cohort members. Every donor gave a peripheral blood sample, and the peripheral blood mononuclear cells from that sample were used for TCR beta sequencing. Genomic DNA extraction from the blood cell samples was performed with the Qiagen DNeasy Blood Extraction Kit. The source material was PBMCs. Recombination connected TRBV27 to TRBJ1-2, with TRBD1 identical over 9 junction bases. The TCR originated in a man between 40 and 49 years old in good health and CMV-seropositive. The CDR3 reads CASSPRDRVPYGYTF. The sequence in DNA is TGTGCCAGCAGCCCCCGGGACAGGGTCCCCTATGGCTACACCTTC.